This entry is about one T cell receptor (beta chain). This sample was included in a study of T cells in Graves' hyperthyroidism and ophthalmopathy. V dropped 9 bases and J dropped 4 bases, with 12 bases sitting between them. Germline V CDR1 and CDR2: MNHNS, SASEGT. The CDR3 is 12 residues long. Amplification of TCR beta CDR3 regions was performed using RNA transcripts as template. The HTBI set primed first-round TCR CDR3 RT-PCR. TCRdb reprocessed the multiplex PCR reads with MiXCR, giving one entry per CDR3 protein. The data contain under 400,000 distinct CDR3 sequences, approximately 25% of them singletons.

Input material: blood. The rearrangement uses TRBV6-1 and TRBJ1-2, with D hard to call. This clonotype originated in a middle-aged man with Graves' hyperthyroidism. CDR3 sequence (DNA): TGTGCCAGTAGTTCACCTCTCTATGGCTACACCTTC. It is translated as CASSSPLYGYTF.